This T cell receptor beta chain was recovered during a study of cytomegalovirus exposure and HLA in healthy donors. Findings and limits, study-wide: Later on, an analysis tied about 17,000 TCR beta sequences to HLA alleles at 0.05 false discovery rate. Among immune exposure information, only CMV serostatus was available. Owing to their indistinguishability, certain V segments, notably TRBV6-2 and TRBV6-3, were excluded.

Points on this clone: Its antigen is as yet unknown.

Germline assignment: CDR1 KGHSH and CDR2 LQKENI. This CDR3 has 15 amino acids. The PCR made use of 60 Vbeta and 13 Jbeta primers. TCRdb's copy holds only in-frame clones and misses some; the assay was immunoSEQ multiplex PCR. The table includes approximately 89,000 clones, around three quarters detected once. The chain combines TRBV18 with TRBJ2-5; D is perhaps TRBD2 (6 bases). The DNA matches TRBJ2-7 better at its end, which makes the J call doubtful. This TCR was sampled from a male donor in good health and CMV-seronegative. The sample consisted of PBMCs. For the CDR3, the DNA is TGTGCCAGCTCACCCGCCCCCTCTGGGACTGGCGAGCAGTACTTC. Translating gives CASSPAPSGTGEQYF.